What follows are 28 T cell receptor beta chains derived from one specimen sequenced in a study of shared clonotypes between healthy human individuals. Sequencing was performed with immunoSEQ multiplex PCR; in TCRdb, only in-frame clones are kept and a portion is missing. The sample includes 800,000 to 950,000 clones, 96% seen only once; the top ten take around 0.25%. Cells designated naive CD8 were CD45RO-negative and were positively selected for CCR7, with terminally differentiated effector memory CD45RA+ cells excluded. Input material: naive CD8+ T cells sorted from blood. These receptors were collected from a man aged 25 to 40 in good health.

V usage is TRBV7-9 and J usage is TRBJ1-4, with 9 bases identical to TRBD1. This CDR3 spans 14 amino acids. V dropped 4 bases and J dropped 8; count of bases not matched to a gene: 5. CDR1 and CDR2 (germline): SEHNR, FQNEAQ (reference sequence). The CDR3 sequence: CASSSGTGREKLFF. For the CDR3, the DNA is TGTGCCAGCAGCTCCGGGACAGGGCGGGAAAAACTGTTTTTT.

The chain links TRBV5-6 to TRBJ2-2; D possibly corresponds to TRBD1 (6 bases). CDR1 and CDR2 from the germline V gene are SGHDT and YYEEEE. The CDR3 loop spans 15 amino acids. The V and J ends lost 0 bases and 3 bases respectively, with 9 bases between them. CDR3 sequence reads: CASSLVQGDTGELFF. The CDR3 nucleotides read TGTGCCAGCAGCTTGGTACAGGGAGACACCGGGGAGCTGTTTTTT.

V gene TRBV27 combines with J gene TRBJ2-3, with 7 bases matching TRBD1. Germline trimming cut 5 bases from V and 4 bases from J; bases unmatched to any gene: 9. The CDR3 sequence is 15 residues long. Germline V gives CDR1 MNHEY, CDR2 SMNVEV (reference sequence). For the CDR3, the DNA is TGTGCCAGCAGTGCAAGACAGGGAGTGGCAGATACGCAGTATTTT. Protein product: CASSARQGVADTQYF.

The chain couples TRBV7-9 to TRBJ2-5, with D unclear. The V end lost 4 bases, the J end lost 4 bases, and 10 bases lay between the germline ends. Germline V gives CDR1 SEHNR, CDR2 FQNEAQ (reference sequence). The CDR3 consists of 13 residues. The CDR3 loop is CASSSTLIETQYF. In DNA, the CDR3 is TGTGCCAGCAGCTCCACGTTAATAGAGACCCAGTACTTC.

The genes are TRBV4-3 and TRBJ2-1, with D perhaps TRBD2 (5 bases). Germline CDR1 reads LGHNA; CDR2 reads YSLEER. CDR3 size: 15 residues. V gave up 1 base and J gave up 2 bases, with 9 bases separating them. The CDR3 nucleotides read TGCGCCAGCAGCCAAGTACGGCGGGCCTACAATGAGCAGTTCTTC. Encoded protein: CASSQVRRAYNEQFF.

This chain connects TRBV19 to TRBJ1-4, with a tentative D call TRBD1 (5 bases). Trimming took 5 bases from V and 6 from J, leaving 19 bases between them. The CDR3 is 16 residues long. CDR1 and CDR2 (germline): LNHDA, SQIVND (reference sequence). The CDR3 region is CASSVTPTGLDEKLFF. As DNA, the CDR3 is TGTGCCAGTAGTGTCACCCCTACGGGGCTCGATGAAAAACTGTTTTTT.

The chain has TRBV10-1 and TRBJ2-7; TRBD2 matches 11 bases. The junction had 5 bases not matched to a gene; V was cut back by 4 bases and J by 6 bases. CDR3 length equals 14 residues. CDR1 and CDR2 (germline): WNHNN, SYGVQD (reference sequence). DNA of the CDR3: TGCGCCAGCAGTGCCTCCGGGACTAGCGGCGAGCAGTACTTC. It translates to CASSASGTSGEQYF.

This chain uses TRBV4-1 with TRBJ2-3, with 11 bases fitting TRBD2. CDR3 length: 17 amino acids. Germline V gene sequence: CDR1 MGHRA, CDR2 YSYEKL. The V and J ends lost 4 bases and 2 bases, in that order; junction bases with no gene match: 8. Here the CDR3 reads CASSPGTSGSATDTQYF. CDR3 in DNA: TGCGCCAGCAGCCCAGGGACTAGCGGATCCGCCACAGATACGCAGTATTTT.

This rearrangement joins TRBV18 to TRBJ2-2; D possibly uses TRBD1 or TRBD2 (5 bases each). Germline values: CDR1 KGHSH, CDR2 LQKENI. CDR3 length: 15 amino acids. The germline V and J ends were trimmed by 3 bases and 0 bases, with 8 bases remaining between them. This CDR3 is CASSPEGPNTGELFF. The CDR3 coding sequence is TGTGCCAGCTCACCTGAGGGACCGAACACCGGGGAGCTGTTTTTT.

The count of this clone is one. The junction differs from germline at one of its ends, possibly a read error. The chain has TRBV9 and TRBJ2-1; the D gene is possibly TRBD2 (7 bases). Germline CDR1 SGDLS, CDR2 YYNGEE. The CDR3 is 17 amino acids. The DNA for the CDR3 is TGTGCCAGTAGCGTACTGGGGGCTAGCGGCTCCTACAATGAGCAGTTCTTC. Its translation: CASSVLGASGSYNEQFF.

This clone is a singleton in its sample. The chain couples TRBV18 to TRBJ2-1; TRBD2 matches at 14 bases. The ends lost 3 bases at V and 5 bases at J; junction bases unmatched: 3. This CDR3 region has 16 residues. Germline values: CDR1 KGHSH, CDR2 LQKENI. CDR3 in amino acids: CASSPEGLAGDNEQFF. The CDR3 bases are TGTGCCAGCTCACCCGAGGGACTAGCGGGAGACAATGAGCAGTTCTTC.

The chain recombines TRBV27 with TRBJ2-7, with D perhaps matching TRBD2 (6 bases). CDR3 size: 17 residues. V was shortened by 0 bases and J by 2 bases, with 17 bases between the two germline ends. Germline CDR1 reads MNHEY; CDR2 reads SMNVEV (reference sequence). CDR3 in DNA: TGTGCCAGCAGTTTATCCGGGGGAAGGCCAAAACCCTACGAGCAGTACTTC. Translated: CASSLSGGRPKPYEQYF.

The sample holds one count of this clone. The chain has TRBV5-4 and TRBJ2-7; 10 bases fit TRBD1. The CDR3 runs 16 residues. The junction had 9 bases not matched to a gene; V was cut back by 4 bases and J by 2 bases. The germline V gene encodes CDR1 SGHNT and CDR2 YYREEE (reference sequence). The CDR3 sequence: CASSGGRDRGTYEQYF. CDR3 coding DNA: TGTGCCAGCAGCGGAGGTCGGGACAGGGGAACCTACGAGCAGTACTTC.

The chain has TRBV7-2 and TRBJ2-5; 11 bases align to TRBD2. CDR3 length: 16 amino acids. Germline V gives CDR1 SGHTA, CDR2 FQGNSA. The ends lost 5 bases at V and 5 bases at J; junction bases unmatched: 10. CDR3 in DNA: TGTGCCAGCAGCCTTCCACTAGCGGGAGACCGGGAGACCCAGTACTTC. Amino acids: CASSLPLAGDRETQYF.

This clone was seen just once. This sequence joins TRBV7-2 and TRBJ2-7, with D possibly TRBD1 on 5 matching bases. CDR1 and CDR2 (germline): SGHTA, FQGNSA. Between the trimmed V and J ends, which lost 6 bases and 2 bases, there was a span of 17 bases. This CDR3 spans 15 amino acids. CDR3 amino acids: CASSPDGARTYEQYF. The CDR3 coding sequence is TGTGCCAGCAGTCCCGATGGGGCTCGAACCTACGAGCAGTACTTC.

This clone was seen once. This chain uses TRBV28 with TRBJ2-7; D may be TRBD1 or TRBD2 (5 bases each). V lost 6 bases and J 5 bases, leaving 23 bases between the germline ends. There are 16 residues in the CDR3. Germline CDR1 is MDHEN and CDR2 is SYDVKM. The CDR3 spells CASRSHDSFRGDEQYF. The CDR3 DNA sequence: TGTGCCAGCAGGTCCCACGATAGTTTCAGAGGGGACGAGCAGTACTTC. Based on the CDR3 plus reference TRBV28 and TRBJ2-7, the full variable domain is DVKVTQSSRYLVKRTGEKVFLECVQDMDHENMFWYRQDPGLGLRLIYFSYDVKMKEKGDIPEGYSVSREKKERFSLILESASTNQTSMYLCASRSHDSFRGDEQYFGPGTRLTVT.

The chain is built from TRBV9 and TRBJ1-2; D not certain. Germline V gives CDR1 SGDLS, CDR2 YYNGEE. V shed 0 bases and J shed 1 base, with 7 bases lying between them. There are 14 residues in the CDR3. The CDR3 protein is CASSVGWGNYGYTF. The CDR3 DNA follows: TGTGCCAGCAGCGTAGGTTGGGGTAACTATGGCTACACCTTC. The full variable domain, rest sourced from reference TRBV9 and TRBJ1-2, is DSGVTQTPKHLITATGQRVTLRCSPRSGDLSVYWYQQSLDQGLQFLIQYYNGEERAKGNILERFSAQQFPDLHSELNLSSLELGDSALYFCASSVGWGNYGYTFGSGTRLTVV.

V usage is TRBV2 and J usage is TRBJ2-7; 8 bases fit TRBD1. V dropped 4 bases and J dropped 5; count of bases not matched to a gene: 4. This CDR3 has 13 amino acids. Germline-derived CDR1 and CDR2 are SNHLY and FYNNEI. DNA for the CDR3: TGTGCCAGCAGTGGGGACAGGTTCAACGAGCAGTACTTC. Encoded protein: CASSGDRFNEQYF.

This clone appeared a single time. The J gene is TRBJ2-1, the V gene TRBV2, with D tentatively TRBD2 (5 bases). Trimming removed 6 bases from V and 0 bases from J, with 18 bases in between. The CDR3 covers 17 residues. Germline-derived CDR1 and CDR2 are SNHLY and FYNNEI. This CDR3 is CASSPPNWESSYNEQFF. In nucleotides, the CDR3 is TGTGCCAGCAGCCCACCGAACTGGGAGAGCTCCTACAATGAGCAGTTCTTC.

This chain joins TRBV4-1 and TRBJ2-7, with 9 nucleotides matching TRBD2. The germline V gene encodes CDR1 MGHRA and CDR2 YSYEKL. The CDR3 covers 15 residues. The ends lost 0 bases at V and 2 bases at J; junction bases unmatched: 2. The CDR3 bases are TGCGCCAGCAGCCAAGACCCTAGCGGGACCTACGAGCAGTACTTC. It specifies CASSQDPSGTYEQYF.

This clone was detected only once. The CDR3 DNA sequence: TGTGCCAGCAGCCGAGGTGGTCGGGAGATTGGCACCGGGGAGCTGTTTTTT. Protein sequence: CASSRGGREIGTGELFF. This chain connects TRBV7-6 to TRBJ2-2; TRBD2 might be the D (6 bases). This CDR3 is 17 amino acids long. Between the trimmed V and J ends, which lost 5 bases and 4 bases, there was a span of 20 bases. Germline CDR1 reads SGHVS; CDR2 reads FNYEAQ.

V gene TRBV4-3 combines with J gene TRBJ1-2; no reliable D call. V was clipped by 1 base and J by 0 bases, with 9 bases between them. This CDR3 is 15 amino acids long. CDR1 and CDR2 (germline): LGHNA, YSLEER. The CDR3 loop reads CASSQVSDTNYGYTF. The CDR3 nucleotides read TGCGCCAGCAGCCAAGTGTCAGATACTAACTATGGCTACACCTTC.

The CDR3 spells CATSQRGLTSYEQYF. The CDR3, as DNA: TGTGCCACCAGCCAGAGAGGACTTACCTCCTACGAGCAGTACTTC. The chain employs TRBV15 and TRBJ2-7; weak D call: TRBD2 (5 bases). Trimming left V 5 bases short and J 0 bases short, with 14 bases between. Germline assignment: CDR1 LNHNV and CDR2 YYDKDF (reference sequence). The CDR3 runs 15 residues.

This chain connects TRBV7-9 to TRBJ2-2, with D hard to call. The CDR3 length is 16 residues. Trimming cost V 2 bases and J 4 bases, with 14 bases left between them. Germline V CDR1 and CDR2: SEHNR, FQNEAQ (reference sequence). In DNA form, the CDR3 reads TGTGCCAGCAGCTTATCCTTGAATCACTCCACCGGGGAGCTGTTTTTT. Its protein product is CASSLSLNHSTGELFF.

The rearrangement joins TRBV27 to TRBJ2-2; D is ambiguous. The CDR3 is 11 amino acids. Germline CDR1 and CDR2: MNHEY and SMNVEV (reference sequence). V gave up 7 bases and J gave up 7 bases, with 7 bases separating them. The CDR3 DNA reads TGTGCCAGCAAGGTGAACGGGGAGCTGTTTTTT. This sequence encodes CASKVNGELFF.

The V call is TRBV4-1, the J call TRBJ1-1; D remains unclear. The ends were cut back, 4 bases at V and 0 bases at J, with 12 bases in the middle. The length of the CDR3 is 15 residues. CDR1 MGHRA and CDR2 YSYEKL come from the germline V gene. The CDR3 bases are TGCGCCAGCAGCCCTCATGAGTCTTTGAACACTGAAGCTTTCTTT. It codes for CASSPHESLNTEAFF.

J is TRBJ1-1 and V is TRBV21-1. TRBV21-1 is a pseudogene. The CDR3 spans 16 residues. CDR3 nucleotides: TGTGCCAGCAGCAAAGAGGAGGACGGATCTAACACTGAAGCTTTCTTT. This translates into CASSKEEDGSNTEAFF.

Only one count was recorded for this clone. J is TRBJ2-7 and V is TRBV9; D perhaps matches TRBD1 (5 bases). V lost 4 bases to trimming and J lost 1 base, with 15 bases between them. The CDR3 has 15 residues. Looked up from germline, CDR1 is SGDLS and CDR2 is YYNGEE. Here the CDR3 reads CASSINPTESYEQYF. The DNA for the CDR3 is TGTGCCAGCAGCATCAACCCGACAGAATCCTACGAGCAGTACTTC.